Described below is a single T cell receptor beta chain sequence and its context. Treatment described: oral pan-JAK inhibitor, 5-10 mg twice daily. The V gene's germline CDR1 is SQVTM and CDR2 ANQGSEA. V dropped 6 bases and J dropped 3 bases, with 16 bases sitting between them. This CDR3 region has 14 residues. The sample is drawn from a study of CD8+ T cells in alopecia areata. RNA, once extracted, was reverse transcribed into cDNA for use as the sequencing template. This table comes from immunoSEQ multiplex PCR, and its TCRdb copy is limited to in-frame clones, with some not included. The sample has 200,000 to 250,000 clones; 55% to 70% are singletons.

The sequence was obtained from a human donor with alopecia areata. The source was CD4+ T cells sorted from blood, collected at week 4, from a patient treated with tofacitinib. The chain recombines TRBV29-1 with TRBJ2-3, with D maybe TRBD1 (6 bases). The CDR3 loop reads CSVAAGVRTDTQYF. In DNA, the CDR3 is TGCAGCGTCGCCGCAGGGGTTAGAACAGATACGCAGTATTTT.